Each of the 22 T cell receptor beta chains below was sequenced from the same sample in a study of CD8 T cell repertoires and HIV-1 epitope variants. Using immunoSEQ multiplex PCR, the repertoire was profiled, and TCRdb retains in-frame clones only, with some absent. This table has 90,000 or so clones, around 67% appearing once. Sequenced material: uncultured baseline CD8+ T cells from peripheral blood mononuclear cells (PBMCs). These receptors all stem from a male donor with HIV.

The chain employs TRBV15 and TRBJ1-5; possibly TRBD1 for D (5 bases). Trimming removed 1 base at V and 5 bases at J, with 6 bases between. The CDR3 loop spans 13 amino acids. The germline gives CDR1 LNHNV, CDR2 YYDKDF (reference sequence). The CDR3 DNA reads TGTGCCACCAGCAGAGGAGGGGATCAGCCCCAGCATTTT. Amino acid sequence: CATSRGGDQPQHF.

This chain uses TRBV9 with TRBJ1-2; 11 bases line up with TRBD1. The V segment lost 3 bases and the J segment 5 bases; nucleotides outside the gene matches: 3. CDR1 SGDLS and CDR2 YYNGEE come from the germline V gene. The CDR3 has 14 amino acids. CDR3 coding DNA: TGTGCCAGCAGCGAGGGACAGGGGGGATATGGCTACACCTTC. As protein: CASSEGQGGYGYTF. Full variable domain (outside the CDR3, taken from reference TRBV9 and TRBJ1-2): DSGVTQTPKHLITATGQRVTLRCSPRSGDLSVYWYQQSLDQGLQFLIQYYNGEERAKGNILERFSAQQFPDLHSELNLSSLELGDSALYFCASSEGQGGYGYTFGSGTRLTVV.

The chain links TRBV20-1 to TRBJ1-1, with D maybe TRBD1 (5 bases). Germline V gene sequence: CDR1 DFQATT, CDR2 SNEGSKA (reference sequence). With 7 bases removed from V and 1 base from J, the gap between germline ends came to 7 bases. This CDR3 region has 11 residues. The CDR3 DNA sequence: TGCAGTGGTCAGGGGAACACTGAAGCTTTCTTT. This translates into CSGQGNTEAFF.

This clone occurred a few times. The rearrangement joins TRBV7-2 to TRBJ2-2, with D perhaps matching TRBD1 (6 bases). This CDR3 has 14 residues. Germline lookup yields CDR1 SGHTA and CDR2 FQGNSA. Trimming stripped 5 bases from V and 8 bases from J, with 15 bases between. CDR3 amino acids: CASSKTSQGGELFF. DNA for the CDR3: TGTGCCAGCAGCAAAACATCACAGGGAGGGGAGCTGTTTTTT.

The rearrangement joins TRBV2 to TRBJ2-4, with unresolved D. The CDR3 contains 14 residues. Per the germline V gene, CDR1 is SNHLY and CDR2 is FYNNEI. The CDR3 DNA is TGTGCGTATTACGAGGATCTAGCCAAAAACATTCAGTACTTC. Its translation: CAYYEDLAKNIQYF.

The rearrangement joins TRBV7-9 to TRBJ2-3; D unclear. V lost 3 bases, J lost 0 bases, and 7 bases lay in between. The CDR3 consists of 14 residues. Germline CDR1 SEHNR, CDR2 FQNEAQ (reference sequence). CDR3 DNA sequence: TGTGCCAGCAGCTTTAGCAGGAGCACAGATACGCAGTATTTT. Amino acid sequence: CASSFSRSTDTQYF. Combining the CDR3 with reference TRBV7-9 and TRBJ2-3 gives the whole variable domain DTGVSQNPRHKITKRGQNVTFRCDPISEHNRLYWYRQTLGQGPEFLTYFQNEAQLEKSRLLSDRFSAERPKGSFSTLEIQRTEQGDSAMYLCASSFSRSTDTQYFGPGTRLTVL.

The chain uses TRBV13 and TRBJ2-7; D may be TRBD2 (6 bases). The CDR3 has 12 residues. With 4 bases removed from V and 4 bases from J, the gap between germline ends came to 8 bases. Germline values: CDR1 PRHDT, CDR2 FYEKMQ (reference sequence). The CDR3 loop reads CASSSGGYEQYF. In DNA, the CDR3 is TGTGCCAGCAGCTCCGGAGGGTACGAGCAGTACTTC.

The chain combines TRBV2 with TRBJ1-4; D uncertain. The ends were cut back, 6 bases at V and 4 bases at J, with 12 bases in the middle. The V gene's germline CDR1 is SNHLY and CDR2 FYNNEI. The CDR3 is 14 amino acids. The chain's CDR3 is CASRETFNNEKLFF. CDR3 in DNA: TGTGCCAGCAGGGAGACATTTAATAATGAAAAACTGTTTTTT. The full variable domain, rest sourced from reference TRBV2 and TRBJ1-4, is EPEVTQTPSHQVTQMGQEVILRCVPISNHLYFYWYRQILGQKVEFLVSFYNNEISEKSEIFDDQFSVERPDGSNFTLKIRSTKLEDSAMYFCASRETFNNEKLFFGSGTQLSVL.

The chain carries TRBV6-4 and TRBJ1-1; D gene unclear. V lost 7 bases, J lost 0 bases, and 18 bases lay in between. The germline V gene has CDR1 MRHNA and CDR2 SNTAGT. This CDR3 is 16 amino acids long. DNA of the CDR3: TGTGCCAGCACCCCGACTCCGGAAGGAATGAACACTGAAGCTTTCTTT. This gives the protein CASTPTPEGMNTEAFF.

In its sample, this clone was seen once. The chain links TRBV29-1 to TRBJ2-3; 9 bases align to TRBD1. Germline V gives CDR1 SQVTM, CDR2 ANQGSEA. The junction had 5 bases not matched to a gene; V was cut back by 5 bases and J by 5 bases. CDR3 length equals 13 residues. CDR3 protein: CSVRTGVEDTQYF. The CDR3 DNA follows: TGCAGCGTTAGGACAGGGGTGGAAGATACGCAGTATTTT.

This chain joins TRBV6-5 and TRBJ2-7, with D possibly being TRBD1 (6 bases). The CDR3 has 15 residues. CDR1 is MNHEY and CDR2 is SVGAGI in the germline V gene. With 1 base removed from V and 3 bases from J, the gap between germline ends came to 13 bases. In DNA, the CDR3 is TGTGCCAGCAGTTACTTGGACAGACCAGACTACGAGCAGTACTTC. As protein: CASSYLDRPDYEQYF.

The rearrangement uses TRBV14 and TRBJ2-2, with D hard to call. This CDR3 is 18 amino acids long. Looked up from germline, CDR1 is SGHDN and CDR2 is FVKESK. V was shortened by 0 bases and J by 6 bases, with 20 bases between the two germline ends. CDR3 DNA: TGTGCCAGCAGCCAAGATTCGGGCTGGTTGGGAAGGTCCGGGGAGCTGTTTTTT. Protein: CASSQDSGWLGRSGELFF.

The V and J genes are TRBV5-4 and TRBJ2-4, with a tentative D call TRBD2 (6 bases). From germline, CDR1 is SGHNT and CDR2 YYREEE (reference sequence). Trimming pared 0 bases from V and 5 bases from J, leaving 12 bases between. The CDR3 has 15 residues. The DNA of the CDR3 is TGTGCCAGCAGCTTGGCCGGGGGAGGACAAAACATTCAGTACTTC. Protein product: CASSLAGGGQNIQYF.

DNA for the CDR3: TGTGCCTCGAAACAGGGGATCGGTGAAAAACTGTTTTTT. This encodes CASKQGIGEKLFF. The chain uses TRBV30 and TRBJ1-4; 7 positions match TRBD1. Germline CDR1 is GTSNPN and CDR2 is SVGIG (reference sequence). The CDR3 runs 13 residues. V shed 7 bases, J shed 7 bases, and the junction held 9 bases outside the gene matches.

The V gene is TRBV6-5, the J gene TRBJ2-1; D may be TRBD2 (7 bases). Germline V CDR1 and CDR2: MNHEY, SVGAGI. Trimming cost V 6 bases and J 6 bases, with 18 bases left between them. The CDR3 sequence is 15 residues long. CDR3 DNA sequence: TGTGCCAGCAGCCTCTGGGGGGGGCGCGGCAATGAGCAGTTCTTC. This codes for CASSLWGGRGNEQFF.

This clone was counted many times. The CDR3 protein is CASRGGESNQPQHF. CDR3 coding DNA: TGCGCCAGCAGGGGGGGGGAGAGCAATCAGCCCCAGCATTTT. The V gene is TRBV10-2, the J gene TRBJ1-5; D may be TRBD1 (5 bases). V dropped 6 bases and J dropped 1 base, with 10 bases sitting between them. This CDR3 is built from 14 residues. CDR1 and CDR2 (germline): WSHSY, SAAADI.

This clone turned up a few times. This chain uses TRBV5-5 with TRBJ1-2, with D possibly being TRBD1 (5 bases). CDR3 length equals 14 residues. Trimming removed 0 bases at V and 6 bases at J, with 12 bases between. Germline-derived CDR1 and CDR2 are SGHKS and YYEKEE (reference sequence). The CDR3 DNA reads TGTGCCAGCAGCTTGGCGGGGCGAAGAGATGGCTACACCTTC. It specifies CASSLAGRRDGYTF.

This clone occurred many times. The CDR3 sequence: CASSFRGINTEAFF. In DNA form, the CDR3 reads TGTGCCAGCAGCTTCAGGGGGATCAACACTGAAGCTTTCTTT. The chain joins TRBV11-2 to TRBJ1-1; 7 bases align to TRBD1. The CDR3 runs to 14 residues. The germline gives CDR1 SGHAT, CDR2 FQNNGV. After removal of 3 bases from V and 2 bases from J, the junction contained 3 bases not matched to a gene.

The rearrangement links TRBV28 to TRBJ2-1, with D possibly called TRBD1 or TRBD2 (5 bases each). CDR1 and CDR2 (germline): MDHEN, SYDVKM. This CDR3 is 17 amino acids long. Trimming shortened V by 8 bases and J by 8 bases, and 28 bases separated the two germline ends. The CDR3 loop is CASVPSYGTELDHEQFF. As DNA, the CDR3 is TGTGCCAGCGTCCCCTCGTACGGGACCGAATTAGACCATGAGCAGTTCTTC.

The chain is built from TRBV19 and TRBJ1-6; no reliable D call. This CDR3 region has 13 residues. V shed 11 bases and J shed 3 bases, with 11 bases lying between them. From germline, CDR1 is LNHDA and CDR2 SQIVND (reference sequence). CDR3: CAGSGSYNSPLHF. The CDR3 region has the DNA TGTGCCGGATCCGGAAGCTATAATTCACCCCTCCACTTT.

DNA for the CDR3: TGTGCCAGCAGCTCGCCACTTCGGACTACTGGGATGGAAAACCAAGAGACCCAGTACTTC. Amino acid sequence: CASSSPLRTTGMENQETQYF. This chain links TRBV7-8 with TRBJ2-5; possible D gene TRBD2, 6 bases. This CDR3 spans 20 amino acids. Germline V gene data show CDR1 as SGHVS and CDR2 as FQNEAQ. V lost 4 bases, J lost 0 bases, and 27 bases lay in between.

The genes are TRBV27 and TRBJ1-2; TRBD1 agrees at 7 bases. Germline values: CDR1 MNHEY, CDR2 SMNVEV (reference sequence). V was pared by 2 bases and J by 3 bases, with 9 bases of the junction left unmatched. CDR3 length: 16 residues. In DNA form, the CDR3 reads TGTGCCAGCAGTTTAAAATCCCTCGGGACAGACTATGGCTACACCTTC. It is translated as CASSLKSLGTDYGYTF.